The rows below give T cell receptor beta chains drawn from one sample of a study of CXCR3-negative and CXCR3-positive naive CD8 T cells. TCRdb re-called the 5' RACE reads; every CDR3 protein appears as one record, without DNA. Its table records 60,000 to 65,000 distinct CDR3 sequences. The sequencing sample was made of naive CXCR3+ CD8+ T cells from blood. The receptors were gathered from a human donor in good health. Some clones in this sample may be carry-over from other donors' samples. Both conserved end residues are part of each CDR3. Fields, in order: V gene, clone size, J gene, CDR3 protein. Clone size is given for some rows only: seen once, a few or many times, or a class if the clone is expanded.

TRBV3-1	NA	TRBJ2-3	CASSPLDSPSTDTQYF
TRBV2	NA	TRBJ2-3	CASSEDFRGLEDTQYF
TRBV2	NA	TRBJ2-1	CASSEFASGLGNEQFF
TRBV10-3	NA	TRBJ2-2	CATSLGKAGFNPGEPFF
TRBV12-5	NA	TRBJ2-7	CASGTGTFDYEQYF
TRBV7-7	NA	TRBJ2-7	CASSLVGGYDEQYF
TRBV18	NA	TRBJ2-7	CASSPFRSKQGNYEQYF
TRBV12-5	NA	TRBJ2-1	CASGLAPYNEQFF
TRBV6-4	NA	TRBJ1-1	CASSDSRDPTEAFF
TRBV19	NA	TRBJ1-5	CASSTNDNAHFKYSNQPQHF
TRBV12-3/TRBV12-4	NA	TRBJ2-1	CASRDPYQESFF
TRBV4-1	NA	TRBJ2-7	CASSQVRGYEQYF
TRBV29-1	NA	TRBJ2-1	CSAPTGDVGEQFF
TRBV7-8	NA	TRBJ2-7	CASSLTLAEAYEQYF
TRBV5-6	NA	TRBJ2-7	CASSLGQGVYEQYF
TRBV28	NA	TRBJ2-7	CATDGYGTGGLAGGRYEQYF
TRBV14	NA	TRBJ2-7	CASSQVLGAEQYF
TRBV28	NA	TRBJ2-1	CASSLIRTGEQFF
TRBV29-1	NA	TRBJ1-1	CSVPGARGKDTEAFF
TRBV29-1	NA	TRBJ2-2	CSAEGGTSNTGELFF
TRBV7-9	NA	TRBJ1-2	CASSLVGDTYGYTF
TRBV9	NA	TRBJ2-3	CASSVGLFVGDTQYF
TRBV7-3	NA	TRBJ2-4	CASSSIAGKNIQYF
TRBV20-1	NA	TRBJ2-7	CSAFRDREYYEQYF
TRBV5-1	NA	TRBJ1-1	CASSLWGLNTEAFF
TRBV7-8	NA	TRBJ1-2	CASSLLGASNYGYTF
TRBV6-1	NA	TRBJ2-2	CASMLGSGELFF
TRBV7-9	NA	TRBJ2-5	CASSSGPVETQYF
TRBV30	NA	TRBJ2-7	CAWTGGDEQYF
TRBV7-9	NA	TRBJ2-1	CASSPQGDGGAYNEQFF
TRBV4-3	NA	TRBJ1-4	CASSRLDSQGEKLFF
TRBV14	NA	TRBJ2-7	CASSQETALVYEQYF
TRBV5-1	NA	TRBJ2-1	CASSLWTSGSSSYNEQFF
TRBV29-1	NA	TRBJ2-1	CSVANSWRGAVPSYNEQFF
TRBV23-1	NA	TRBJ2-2	CASSHYRDRVFRNTGELFF
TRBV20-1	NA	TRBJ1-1	CSAKTTGDNTEAFF
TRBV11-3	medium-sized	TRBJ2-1	CASSDVGRSNNEQFF
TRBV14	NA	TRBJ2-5	CASSQVLFQETQYF
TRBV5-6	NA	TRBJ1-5	CASSLLGGQPQHF
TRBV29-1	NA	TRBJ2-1	CSVGGGASSYNEQFF
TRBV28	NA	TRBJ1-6	CASSGGTTHNSPLQF
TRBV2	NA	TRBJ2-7	CASKQGIYEQYF